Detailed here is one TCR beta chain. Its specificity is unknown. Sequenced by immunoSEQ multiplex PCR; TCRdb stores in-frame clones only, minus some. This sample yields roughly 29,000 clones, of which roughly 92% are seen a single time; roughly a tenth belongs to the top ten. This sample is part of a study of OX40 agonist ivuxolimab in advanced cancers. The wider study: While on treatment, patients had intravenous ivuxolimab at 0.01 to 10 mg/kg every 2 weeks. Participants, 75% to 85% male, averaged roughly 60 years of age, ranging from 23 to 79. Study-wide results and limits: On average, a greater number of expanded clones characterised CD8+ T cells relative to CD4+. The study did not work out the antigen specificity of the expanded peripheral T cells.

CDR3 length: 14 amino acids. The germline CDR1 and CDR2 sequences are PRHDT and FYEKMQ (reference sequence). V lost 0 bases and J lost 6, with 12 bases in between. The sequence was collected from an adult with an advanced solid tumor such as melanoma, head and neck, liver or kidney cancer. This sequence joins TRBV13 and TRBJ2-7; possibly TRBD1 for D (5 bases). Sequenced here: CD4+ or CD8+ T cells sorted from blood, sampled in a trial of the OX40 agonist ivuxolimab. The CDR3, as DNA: TGTGCCAGCAGCTTAGGGCAGGGCGTAGGCGAGCAGTACTTC. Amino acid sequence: CASSLGQGVGEQYF.